The 21 T cell receptor beta chains below were found in one sample sequenced in a study of T-cell memory formation after mild COVID-19. TCRdb processed the 5' RACE reads anew with MiXCR; each CDR3 protein has one entry. Among a few hundred thousand distinct CDR3 sequences, roughly a fifth were seen once, and the ten largest hold under 25%. Sequenced sample: PBMCs or a T cell subset sorted from them (not recorded which). These TCRs come from a man younger than 30 who had mild COVID-19 (a few samples of this study predate the infection). Cell type and time point are not known.

The chain combines TRBV28 with TRBJ2-5; 7 bases match TRBD1. The CDR3 contains 16 residues. The ends lost 4 bases at V and 1 base at J; junction bases unmatched: 9. Per germline, CDR1 MDHEN and CDR2 SYDVKM. CDR3: CASSYLQGTIQETQYF. CDR3 DNA sequence: TGTGCCAGCAGTTACCTACAGGGGACGATCCAAGAGACCCAGTACTTC.

The chain combines TRBV7-2 with TRBJ2-3; no clear D gene. There are 16 residues in the CDR3. CDR1 and CDR2 from the germline V gene are SGHTA and FQGNSA. Trimming shortened V by 4 bases and J by 2 bases, and 16 bases separated the two germline ends. CDR3 in amino acids: CASSYGSAVNTDTQYF. The CDR3 bases are TGTGCCAGCAGCTACGGTTCCGCCGTAAACACAGATACGCAGTATTTT.

In this sample, this clonotype turned up many times. The rearrangement uses TRBV15 and TRBJ2-7; 8 nucleotides line up with TRBD2. CDR3 length equals 13 residues. V lost 3 bases to trimming and J lost 10 bases; unmatched junction nucleotides: 8. Per germline, CDR1 LNHNV and CDR2 YYDKDF (reference sequence). The CDR3 coding sequence is TGTGCCACCAGCAGCGTGATAGCGGGGACCCAGTACGTC. Amino acid sequence: CATSSVIAGTQYV.

This clonotype came up a few times. The genes are TRBV20-1 and TRBJ2-7; D remains ambiguous. Germline V gene lookup returns CDR1 DFQATT and CDR2 SNEGSKA (reference sequence). Trimming removed 5 bases at V and 0 bases at J, with 8 bases between. The CDR3 runs to 12 residues. The CDR3: CSARGVSYEQYV. CDR3 DNA: TGCAGTGCTCGTGGTGTCTCCTACGAGCAGTACGTC.

This clonotype showed up just a few times. In DNA, the CDR3 is TGCGCCAGCAGCCAAGACAGGGATAACACTGAAGCTTTCTTT. Residues: CASSQDRDNTEAFF. This chain connects TRBV4-3 to TRBJ1-1; D is perhaps TRBD1 (5 bases). CDR3 length: 14 residues. With 0 bases removed from V and 2 bases from J, the gap between germline ends came to 7 bases. The germline CDR1 and CDR2 sequences are LGHNA and YSLEER.

The CDR3 loop is CASSQDFAIQPQHF. The CDR3 nucleotides are TGCGCCAGCAGCCAAGATTTCGCCATCCAGCCCCAGCATTTT. The J gene is TRBJ1-5, the V gene TRBV4-3; D gene ambiguous. This CDR3 region has 14 residues. Germline lookup yields CDR1 LGHNA and CDR2 YSLEER. The germline V and J ends were trimmed by 0 bases and 7 bases, with 10 bases remaining between them.

This clonotype was detected a few times. CDR3 sequence: CASSSDGQETEAFF. The CDR3 nucleotides read TGTGCCAGCAGCTCAGACGGCCAAGAGACTGAAGCTTTCTTT. This sequence joins TRBV5-5 and TRBJ1-1; D remains ambiguous. Germline V lookup: CDR1 SGHKS, CDR2 YYEKEE (reference sequence). V dropped 3 bases and J dropped 5 bases, with 14 bases sitting between them. The CDR3 is 14 amino acids. The full variable domain, rest sourced from reference TRBV5-5 and TRBJ1-1, is DAGVTQSPTHLIKTRGQQVTLRCSPISGHKSVSWYQQVLGQGPQFIFQYYEKEERGRGNFPDRFSARQFPNYSSELNVNALLLGDSALYLCASSSDGQETEAFFGQGTRLTVV.

The CDR3 spells CASKGGGNYGYTF. The CDR3 DNA is TGTGCCAGCAAGGGCGGCGGGAACTATGGCTACACCTTC. V and J are TRBV6-5 and TRBJ1-2; D is unclear. The ends were cut back, 7 bases at V and 2 bases at J, with 11 bases in the middle. The CDR3 contains 13 residues. CDR1 and CDR2 from the germline V gene are MNHEY and SVGAGI.

In this sample, this clonotype turned up a few times. CDR3 nucleotides: TGTGCCAGCAGCCCTCGCCTAGGGTTGGGGGCTTTCTTT. It translates to CASSPRLGLGAFF. This chain joins TRBV7-9 and TRBJ1-1, with D uncertain. Germline CDR1 and CDR2: SEHNR and FQNEAQ (reference sequence). V was trimmed by 5 bases and J by 11 bases, leaving 18 bases between them. This CDR3 spans 13 amino acids.

This clonotype was counted between two and nine times. This chain joins TRBV4-1 and TRBJ1-5, with unresolved D. The germline V gene encodes CDR1 MGHRA and CDR2 YSYEKL. The germline V and J ends were trimmed by 2 bases and 7 bases, with 18 bases remaining between them. This CDR3 has 16 amino acids. The CDR3: CASSQIGGVAEQPQHF. CDR3 in DNA: TGCGCCAGCAGCCAAATAGGCGGAGTTGCAGAACAGCCCCAGCATTTT.

CDR3 in DNA: TGTGCCAGCACCCAAGCACGGTCAGGGATCACTGAAGCTTTCTTT. Its translation: CASTQARSGITEAFF. This chain connects TRBV12-3 or TRBV12-4 to TRBJ1-1, with D possibly TRBD1 on 5 matching bases. The CDR3 has 15 amino acids. V lost 7 bases, J lost 4 bases, and 19 bases lay in between.

The J gene is TRBJ1-4, the V gene TRBV29-1, with D possibly matching TRBD1 (5 bases). Looked up from germline, CDR1 is SQVTM and CDR2 is ANQGSEA. V was clipped by 5 bases and J by 7 bases, with 11 bases between them. This CDR3 has 12 residues. This chain's CDR3 is CSVMGRGEKLFF. Written as DNA, the CDR3 is TGCAGCGTTATGGGGAGGGGTGAAAAACTGTTTTTT.

This clonotype was seen a handful of times. The V and J genes are TRBV5-1 and TRBJ2-7; D is possibly TRBD2 (5 bases). This CDR3 region has 14 residues. CDR1 is SGHRS and CDR2 is YFSETQ in the germline V gene. The germline V and J ends were trimmed by 0 bases and 7 bases, with 14 bases remaining between them. The CDR3 DNA reads TGCGCCAGCAGCTTGGTGGGCAGTTCGGGAGAGCAGTACGTC. This translates into CASSLVGSSGEQYV.

This clonotype occurred a few times. The rearrangement joins TRBV7-2 to TRBJ2-7; possible D gene TRBD1, 5 bases. V was pared by 4 bases and J by 4 bases, with 11 bases between. There are 13 residues in the CDR3. Germline V gene data show CDR1 as SGHTA and CDR2 as FQGNSA. CDR3 in amino acids: CASSSFQGYEQYV. The CDR3 DNA follows: TGTGCCAGCAGCTCTTTTCAGGGATACGAGCAGTACGTC.

Only a few counts were recorded for this clonotype. The chain employs TRBV29-1 and TRBJ1-1; the D is unclear. V was shortened by 6 bases and J by 11 bases, with 22 bases between the two germline ends. Germline lookup yields CDR1 SQVTM and CDR2 ANQGSEA. The CDR3 loop spans 13 amino acids. The CDR3 loop is CSVKLQGPSWAFF. The CDR3 bases are TGCAGCGTCAAGTTACAAGGGCCTTCTTGGGCTTTCTTT.

This chain links TRBV6-2 or TRBV6-3 with TRBJ2-3; perhaps TRBD2 as D (5 bases). This CDR3 has 15 residues. Germline CDR1 and CDR2: MNHEY and SVGEGT. The V end was cut by 5 bases, the J end by 2 bases, with 14 bases between. The CDR3 DNA is TGTGCCAGCAGTCCTCGAGGGTCTATCACAGATACGCAGTATTTT. As protein: CASSPRGSITDTQYF.

As concerns this clonotype: At one of its ends the junction is not consistent with the germline gene, which may arise from a read error. The V and J genes are TRBV11-2 and TRBJ2-5; either TRBD1 or TRBD2 may supply D (6 bases each). The CDR3 loop spans 17 amino acids. Germline assignment: CDR1 SGHAT and CDR2 FQNNGV. The CDR3 DNA reads TGTGCCAGCAGCAAAAAAACCGGGACGGGGGCGACGGAGACCAAGTACTTC. Translated, it gives CASSKKTGTGATETKYF.

This clonotype was detected only a few times. In nucleotides, the CDR3 is TGTGCCAGCAGCCCCGACGATCAGCCCCAGCATTTT. This gives the protein CASSPDDQPQHF. V and J are TRBV7-9 and TRBJ1-5; D is unclear. The CDR3 covers 12 residues. V lost 5 bases and J lost 5, with 7 bases in between. Looked up from germline, CDR1 is SEHNR and CDR2 is FQNEAQ (reference sequence).

The chain uses TRBV7-2 and TRBJ2-2, with D hard to call. Trimming left V 7 bases short and J 6 bases short, with 15 bases between. The CDR3 covers 14 residues. CDR1 SGHTA and CDR2 FQGNSA come from the germline V gene. The CDR3: CASTPQVLSGELFF. The CDR3 region has the DNA TGTGCCAGCACCCCCCAAGTCCTATCCGGGGAGCTGTTTTTT.

This clonotype has a handful of counts. This chain links TRBV27 with TRBJ2-5, with 8 bases matching TRBD2. V shed 0 bases, J shed 5 bases, and the junction held 5 bases outside the gene matches. This CDR3 has 15 residues. The germline V gene encodes CDR1 MNHEY and CDR2 SMNVEV (reference sequence). The DNA for the CDR3 is TGTGCCAGCAGTTTATCTCCGGGACTAGTGGAGACCCAGTACTTC. Its translation: CASSLSPGLVETQYF.

The V gene is TRBV11-3, the J gene TRBJ2-3, with 8 bases aligning to TRBD1. The germline V gene has CDR1 SGHNT and CDR2 YENEEA. J lost 0 bases, V lost 5 bases, and 4 bases had no gene match. The CDR3 has 15 amino acids. The CDR3 bases are TGTGCCAGCAGCAGGACAGGGATAAGCACAGATACGCAGTATTTT. Its translation: CASSRTGISTDTQYF.